The source of this T cell receptor (beta chain) is a study of cytomegalovirus exposure and HLA in healthy donors. This CDR3 has 13 amino acids. Germline V gives CDR1 SGHDT, CDR2 YYEEEE. The V gene lost 4 bases and the J gene lost 7 bases, with 9 bases spanning the gap. Though nominally healthy at sampling, donors likely had unrecorded immune exposures. Vbeta (60) and Jbeta (13) primers were used in the PCR. TCRdb's copy holds only in-frame clones and misses some; the assay was immunoSEQ multiplex PCR. The specimen's table records 130,000 or so clones. The TCR sequence derives from a woman aged 40 to 50 in good health and CMV-seronegative. What was sequenced was PBMCs. This chain uses TRBV5-6 with TRBJ1-6; D gene unclear. In DNA form, the CDR3 reads TGTGCCAGCAGCCCGACAAGCAATTCACCCCTCCACTTT. It yields the protein CASSPTSNSPLHF.